The entry below gives a single TCR beta chain sequence along with its context. This specimen comes from a study of T-cell reconstitution after alpha-beta-depleted transplantation in children. For TCRbeta, the library was prepared with unique molecular identifiers. TCRdb reanalysed the PCR reads using MiXCR and keeps one entry per CDR3 protein. The sample includes about 460,000 distinct CDR3 sequences, around 13% seen only once; the top ten take 5% to 6%. CDR3 length equals 14 residues. The junction had 5 bases not matched to a gene; V was cut back by 3 bases and J by 4 bases. CDR1 ENHRY and CDR2 SYGVKD come from the germline V gene.

The chain joins TRBV10-3 to TRBJ1-2; 7 bases map to TRBD1. The sample in question was PBMCs from the stem cell graft donor, obtained from the stem cell graft. The sequence was obtained from a human donor who donated a stem cell graft to a child with combined immunodeficiency. The chain's CDR3 is CAISDSGQFYGYTF. Here the CDR3 DNA reads TGTGCCATCAGTGACTCGGGACAGTTCTATGGCTACACCTTC.